The 9 T cell receptor beta chains below were found in one sample sequenced in a study of CXCR3-negative and CXCR3-positive naive CD8 T cells. The libraries of TRB cDNA were prepared using 5' RACE with UMI labels. Reprocessing the 5' RACE reads, TCRdb reports a single entry for every CDR3 protein and omits DNA. The clone table shows tens of thousands of distinct CDR3 sequences, with the ten largest holding 0.5% to 0.6%. Study observations and caveats: Naive cells with CXCR3 showed TRB CDR3s that were more hydrophobic than those in CXCR3-negative naive cells.

These receptors are not linked to any known antigen. The sequencing input was naive CXCR3+ CD8+ T cells from blood. Subset specified: CD45RO-CCR7+CD27+CD95- naive CD8+ T cells expressing CXCR3 (TNR3+). The receptors were gathered from a human donor in good health. Some clones in this sample may be carry-over from other donors' samples.

The chain has TRBV27 and TRBJ1-1; TCRdb returns TRBD1, unconfirmable since there is no DNA. In germline, CDR1 is MNHEY, CDR2 SMNVEV (reference sequence). The CDR3 spans 14 residues. The CDR3 protein is CASSLGLGTGEAFF.

The V gene is TRBV15, the J gene TRBJ2-3. This CDR3 contains 14 residues. Germline-derived CDR1 and CDR2 are LNHNV and YYDKDF (reference sequence). The CDR3 here is CATLSSGTADTQYF.

The chain joins TRBV5-4 to TRBJ2-2; no DNA is available, so the TRBD2 call from TCRdb remains unchecked. Germline CDR1 is SGHNT and CDR2 is YYREEE (reference sequence). The CDR3 runs 15 residues. CDR3 region: CASSLAGLNTGELFF.

This sequence joins TRBV29-1 and TRBJ2-2. This CDR3 comprises 15 residues. Per germline, CDR1 SQVTM and CDR2 ANQGSEA. The CDR3 is CSVEFTEENTGELFF.

The chain recombines TRBV7-9 with TRBJ1-1; the D gene TCRdb calls, TRBD1, cannot be checked with no DNA. Germline CDR1 and CDR2: SEHNR and FQNEAQ (reference sequence). This CDR3 is 15 amino acids long. CDR3 sequence reads: CASSLGGPKWTEAFF.

The V gene is TRBV28, the J gene TRBJ2-7; there is no DNA to check the TCRdb D call of TRBD2. This CDR3 is 15 amino acids long. Germline V gene data show CDR1 as MDHEN and CDR2 as SYDVKM. The CDR3 loop reads CASILGPNGVYEQYF. Full variable domain (missing parts from reference TRBV28 and TRBJ2-7): DVKVTQSSRYLVKRTGEKVFLECVQDMDHENMFWYRQDPGLGLRLIYFSYDVKMKEKGDIPEGYSVSREKKERFSLILESASTNQTSMYLCASILGPNGVYEQYFGPGTRLTVT.

The chain joins TRBV15 to TRBJ2-7; the D call from TCRdb, TRBD1, cannot be confirmed without DNA. The CDR3 contains 14 residues. CDR1 LNHNV and CDR2 YYDKDF come from the germline V gene (reference sequence). This chain's CDR3 is CATSRAGGRGEQYF.

The genes are TRBV5-5 and TRBJ1-5. The germline V gene encodes CDR1 SGHKS and CDR2 YYEKEE (reference sequence). The CDR3 is made up of 13 amino acids. The CDR3 loop reads CASSGIDSQPQHF.

The CDR3 reads CASTLGRGPYEQYF. V and J are TRBV28 and TRBJ2-7; TCRdb lists TRBD1, though no DNA is available to test this call. The germline CDR1 and CDR2 sequences are MDHEN and SYDVKM. The length of the CDR3 is 14 residues.